This T cell receptor (beta chain) was captured by sequencing in a study of CD8 T cells in Susac syndrome. Random hexamers were used to reverse transcribe the RNA input (about 0.5 to 1 ug). Across 54 Vbeta and 13 Jbeta, TCR beta CDR3 was amplified with immunoSEQ multiplex PCR. In TCRdb, the immunoSEQ multiplex PCR reads were re-called with MiXCR into one record per CDR3 protein. The sample has hundreds of thousands of distinct CDR3 sequences; just over 90% are singletons. Trimming stripped 6 bases from V and 5 bases from J, with 15 bases between. The CDR3 spans 14 residues. Germline V CDR1 and CDR2: KGHDR, SFDVKD.

Sample: CD4+ T cells from PBMCs. This chain uses TRBV24-1 with TRBJ2-5; maybe TRBD2 (7 bases). This sequence was found in a human donor with multiple sclerosis. The CDR3 nucleotides are TGTGCCACCAGTCGGGGGGCGCGGTATGAGACCCAGTACTTC. Translated: CATSRGARYETQYF.